One and the same sample provided the 12 T cell receptor beta chains below, sequenced in a study of CD8 T cells in Susac syndrome. Reverse transcription of roughly 0.5 to 1 ug RNA was performed with random hexamers. TCRdb re-analysed the immunoSEQ multiplex PCR reads in MiXCR, keeping a single row per CDR3 protein. The sample consists of around 170,000 distinct CDR3 sequences, approximately 95% of them appearing once. Material: CD8+ T cells from PBMCs. The source is a human donor with Susac syndrome.

The chain joins TRBV27 to TRBJ2-7; 8 bases align to TRBD2. The CDR3 contains 14 residues. Germline CDR1 MNHEY, CDR2 SMNVEV (reference sequence). With V trimmed by 7 bases and J by 2 bases, 7 bases remained unmatched. The CDR3, as DNA: TGTGCCAGCAAATGGCGGGGGGTCACCTACGAGCAGTACTTC. The encoded protein is CASKWRGVTYEQYF.

This chain joins TRBV9 and TRBJ2-3, with 9 bases that match TRBD2. Germline CDR1 SGDLS, CDR2 YYNGEE. This CDR3 region has 16 residues. V lost 0 bases, J lost 1 base, and 3 bases stayed unmatched. The CDR3 sequence: CASSVVVAGGTDTQYF. The CDR3 DNA reads TGTGCCAGCAGCGTAGTGGTAGCGGGGGGCACAGATACGCAGTATTTT.

The CDR3 DNA is TGTGCCAGCAGTAGTAGAATGAACACTGAAGCTTTCTTT. Translated, it gives CASSSRMNTEAFF. V and J are TRBV25-1 and TRBJ1-1; D is uncertain. The CDR3 totals 13 residues. V lost 5 bases to trimming and J lost 0 bases, with 7 bases between them. CDR1 is MGHDK, CDR2 SYGVNS, per germline.

The CDR3 DNA follows: TGCAGTGCATTAAAGGGACAGGGGTTGACTCAGCCCCAGCATTTT. Amino acid sequence: CSALKGQGLTQPQHF. V usage is TRBV20-1 and J usage is TRBJ1-5; 10 nucleotides align to TRBD1. V trimming: 6 bases; J trimming: 6 bases; junction bases outside the gene matches: 11. Germline CDR1 and CDR2: DFQATT and SNEGSKA (reference sequence). CDR3 length equals 15 residues.

This chain uses TRBV13 with TRBJ2-3; possibly TRBD1 or TRBD2 for D (5 bases each). The CDR3 runs 13 residues. Between the trimmed V and J ends, which lost 6 bases and 1 base, there was a span of 8 bases. Germline values: CDR1 PRHDT, CDR2 FYEKMQ (reference sequence). CDR3 in DNA: TGTGCCAGCAGTTTGGGGGGCACAGATACGCAGTATTTT. Protein product: CASSLGGTDTQYF.

The J gene is TRBJ1-1, the V gene TRBV11-2; TRBD1 aligns across 8 bases. The CDR3 has 16 residues. CDR1 is SGHAT, CDR2 FQNNGV, per germline. The junction had 9 bases not matched to a gene; V was cut back by 3 bases and J by 3 bases. The CDR3 loop is CASSFDLGTGDTEAFF. CDR3 coding DNA: TGTGCCAGCAGCTTCGACCTTGGGACAGGAGACACTGAAGCTTTCTTT.

The count of this clonotype is one. The V and J genes are TRBV18 and TRBJ1-4; 7 nucleotides line up with TRBD1. The germline gives CDR1 KGHSH, CDR2 LQKENI. J lost 7 bases, V lost 5 bases, and 13 bases had no gene match. This CDR3 is 16 amino acids long. The CDR3 loop is CASSSTGQAFGEKLFF. CDR3 nucleotides: TGTGCCAGCTCATCCACCGGACAGGCGTTTGGTGAAAAACTGTTTTTT.

V gene TRBV4-1 combines with J gene TRBJ2-7; 7 bases agree with TRBD2. Germline V CDR1 and CDR2: MGHRA, YSYEKL. The ends lost 2 bases at V and 2 bases at J; junction bases unmatched: 12. This CDR3 spans 17 amino acids. DNA for the CDR3: TGCGCCAGCAGCCAAAGGCGGGCTAGCGGACCTACCTACGAGCAGTACTTC. Amino acid sequence: CASSQRRASGPTYEQYF.

The rearrangement links TRBV6-1 to TRBJ1-5, with no clear D. The V end was cut by 4 bases, the J end by 3 bases, with 13 bases between. This CDR3 is built from 15 residues. Germline CDR1 MNHNS, CDR2 SASEGT. CDR3 bases: TGTGCCAGCAGTGGCGGGGAATGGATCAATCAGCCCCAGCATTTT. Translated: CASSGGEWINQPQHF.

V and J are TRBV15 and TRBJ1-2, with TRBD1 identical over 7 bases. CDR3 length equals 15 residues. Germline-derived CDR1 and CDR2 are LNHNV and YYDKDF (reference sequence). Losses at the gene ends were 4 bases for V and 1 base for J; bases not matched to a gene: 6. The CDR3 region has the DNA TGTGCCACCAGCAAAAGACAGGGTTATAACTATGGCTACACCTTC. This codes for CATSKRQGYNYGYTF.

CDR3: CASSHRAILPDTQYF. In nucleotides, the CDR3 is TGTGCCAGCAGCCATCGCGCGATCCTTCCAGATACGCAGTATTTT. The chain uses TRBV5-4 and TRBJ2-3; no firm D call. Germline V CDR1 and CDR2: SGHNT, YYREEE (reference sequence). The CDR3 sequence is 15 residues long. V was shortened by 4 bases and J by 4 bases, with 16 bases between the two germline ends.

CDR3 DNA: TGCGCCAGCAGCCTCGTACATGACACTGAAGCTTTCTTT. Protein: CASSLVHDTEAFF. This sequence joins TRBV4-1 and TRBJ1-1; no reliable D call. Germline assignment: CDR1 MGHRA and CDR2 YSYEKL. This CDR3 comprises 13 residues. Trimming left V 4 bases short and J 3 bases short, with 9 bases between.